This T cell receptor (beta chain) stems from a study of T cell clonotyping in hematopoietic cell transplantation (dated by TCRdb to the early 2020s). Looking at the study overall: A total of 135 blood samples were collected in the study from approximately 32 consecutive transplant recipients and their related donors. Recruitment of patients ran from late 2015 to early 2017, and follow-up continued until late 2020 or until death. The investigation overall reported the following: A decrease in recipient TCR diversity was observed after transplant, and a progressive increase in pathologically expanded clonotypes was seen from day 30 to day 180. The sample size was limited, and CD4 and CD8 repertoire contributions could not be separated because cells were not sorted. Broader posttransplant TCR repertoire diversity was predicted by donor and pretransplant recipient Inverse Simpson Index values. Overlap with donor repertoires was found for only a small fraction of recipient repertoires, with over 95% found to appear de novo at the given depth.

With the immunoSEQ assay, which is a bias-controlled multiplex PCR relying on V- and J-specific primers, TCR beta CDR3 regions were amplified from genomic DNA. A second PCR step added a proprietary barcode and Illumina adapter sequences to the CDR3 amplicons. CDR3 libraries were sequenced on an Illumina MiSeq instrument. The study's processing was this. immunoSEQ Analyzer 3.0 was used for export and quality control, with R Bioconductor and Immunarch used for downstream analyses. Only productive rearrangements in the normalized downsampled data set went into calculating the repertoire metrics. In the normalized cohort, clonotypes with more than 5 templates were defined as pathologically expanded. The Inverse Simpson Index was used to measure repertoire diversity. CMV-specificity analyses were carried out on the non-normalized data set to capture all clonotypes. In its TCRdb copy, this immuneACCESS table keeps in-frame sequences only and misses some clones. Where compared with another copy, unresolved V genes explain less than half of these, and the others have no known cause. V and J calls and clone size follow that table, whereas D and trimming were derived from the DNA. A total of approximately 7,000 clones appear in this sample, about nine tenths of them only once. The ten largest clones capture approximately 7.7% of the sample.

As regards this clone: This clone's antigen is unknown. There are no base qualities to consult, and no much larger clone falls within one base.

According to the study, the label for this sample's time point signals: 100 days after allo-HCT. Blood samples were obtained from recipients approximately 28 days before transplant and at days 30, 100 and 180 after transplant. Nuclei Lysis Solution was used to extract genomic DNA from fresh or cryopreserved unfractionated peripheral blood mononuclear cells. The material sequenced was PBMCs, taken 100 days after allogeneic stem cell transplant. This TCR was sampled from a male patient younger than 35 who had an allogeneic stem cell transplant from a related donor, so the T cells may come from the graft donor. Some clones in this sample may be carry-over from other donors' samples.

The DNA is TGTGCCAGCAGCTTAGATAGGGCTCGCACAGATACGCAGTATTTT. Its protein product is CASSLDRARTDTQYF. Recombination connected TRBV7-9 to TRBJ2-3; the D gene assignment is ambiguous. The trim is 1 base for V and 1 base for J, with a gap of 9 bases between the germline ends. According to the germline V gene (reference sequence), CDR1 reads SEHNR and CDR2 reads FQNEAQ. Taken from cysteine to phenylalanine, the CDR3 has 15 residues. Here the CDR3 DNA is all that survives: 45 bases in frame from base 1.